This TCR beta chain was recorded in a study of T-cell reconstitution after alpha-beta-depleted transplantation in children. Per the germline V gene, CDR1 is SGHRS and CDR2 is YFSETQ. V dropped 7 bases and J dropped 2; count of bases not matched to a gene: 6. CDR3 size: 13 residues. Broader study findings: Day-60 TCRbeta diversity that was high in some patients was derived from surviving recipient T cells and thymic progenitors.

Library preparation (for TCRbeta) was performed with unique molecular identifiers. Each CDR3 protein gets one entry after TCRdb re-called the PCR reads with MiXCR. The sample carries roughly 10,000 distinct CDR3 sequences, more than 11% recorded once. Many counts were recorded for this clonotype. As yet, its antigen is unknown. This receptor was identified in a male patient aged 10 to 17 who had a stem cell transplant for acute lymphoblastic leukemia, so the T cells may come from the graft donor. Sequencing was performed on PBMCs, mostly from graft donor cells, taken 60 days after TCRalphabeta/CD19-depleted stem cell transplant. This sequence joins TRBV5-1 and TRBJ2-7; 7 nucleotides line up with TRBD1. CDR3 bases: TGCGCCAGCGGACGACAGGGCCCCTACGAGCAGTACTTC. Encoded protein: CASGRQGPYEQYF.